This is a list of T cell receptor beta chains from one sample in a study of neurological immune-mediated disorders. TCRdb called the 5' RACE reads again in MiXCR, with one record for every CDR3 protein. The sample yields under 45,000 distinct CDR3 sequences, roughly 13% seen once. Sequencing input: PBMCs. These receptors were taken from a female donor in good health. CDR3s include the opening cysteine and the closing phenylalanine or tryptophan. D genes are given only for firm matches. Size is stated for part of the rows, as once, few or many counts, or as a class when the clone is expanded.

v_gene: TRBV4-1; j_gene: TRBJ1-5; d_gene: .; len: 16; abundance: many; CDR3nt: TGCGCCAGCAGCCAAGTGTCGGGGGCTAGCAATCAGCCCCAGCATTTT; CDR3aa: CASSQVSGASNQPQHF
v_gene: TRBV7-9; j_gene: TRBJ2-1; d_gene: .; len: 12; abundance: many; CDR3nt: TGTGCCAGCAGCTCCCAAGGATATGGGCAGTTCTTC; CDR3aa: CASSSQGYGQFF
v_gene: TRBV4-1; j_gene: TRBJ1-1; d_gene: .; len: 15; abundance: .; CDR3nt: TGCGCCAGCAGCCAAACTGTTCGGGCTTCGGGGGAAGCGTTCTTT; CDR3aa: CASSQTVRASGEAFF
v_gene: TRBV4-2; j_gene: TRBJ1-5; d_gene: TRBD1; len: 16; abundance: .; CDR3nt: TGTGCCAGCAGCCAAGGTGGGACAGTGCCCCTGGGGCCCCAGCATTTT; CDR3aa: CASSQGGTVPLGPQHF
v_gene: TRBV6-5; j_gene: TRBJ2-7; d_gene: .; len: 12; abundance: many; CDR3nt: TGTGCCAGCCAGGGACAATCCTACGAGCAGTACTTC; CDR3aa: CASQGQSYEQYF
v_gene: TRBV11-3; j_gene: TRBJ2-7; d_gene: .; len: 14; abundance: .; CDR3nt: TGTGCCAGCAGCTCCGGGACGCTAACCTACGAGCAGTACTTC; CDR3aa: CASSSGTLTYEQYF
v_gene: TRBV18; j_gene: TRBJ2-3; d_gene: TRBD2; len: 18; abundance: many; CDR3nt: TGTGCCAGCTCACCATATGATTCCGGACTAGCGGGATCAGATACGCAGTATTTT; CDR3aa: CASSPYDSGLAGSDTQYF
v_gene: TRBV12-3/TRBV12-4; j_gene: TRBJ1-1; d_gene: .; len: 17; abundance: .; CDR3nt: TGTGCCAGCACCTTAGGGGGGGCAGCCGCCGGGCTTACTGAAGCTTTCTTT; CDR3aa: CASTLGGAAAGLTEAFF
v_gene: TRBV12-3/TRBV12-4; j_gene: TRBJ2-1; d_gene: TRBD2; len: 15; abundance: many; CDR3nt: TGTGCCAGCAGCCCACTAGCGGGGGCCTACAATGAGCAGTTCTTC; CDR3aa: CASSPLAGAYNEQFF
v_gene: TRBV27; j_gene: TRBJ2-7; d_gene: TRBD1; len: 14; abundance: many; CDR3nt: TGTGCCAGCAGCCCGACAGGGGGCTCCTACGAGCAGTACTTC; CDR3aa: CASSPTGGSYEQYF
v_gene: TRBV6-2/TRBV6-3; j_gene: TRBJ2-7; d_gene: TRBD1; len: 16; abundance: .; CDR3nt: TGTGCCAGCAGTTACTCGAGGGACAGGGGGCTCCACGAGCAGTACTTC; CDR3aa: CASSYSRDRGLHEQYF
v_gene: TRBV5-1; j_gene: TRBJ2-1; d_gene: .; len: 15; abundance: many; CDR3nt: TGCGCCAGCAGCCGGCTGCCGGGTCCCTACAATGAGCAGTTCTTC; CDR3aa: CASSRLPGPYNEQFF
v_gene: TRBV28; j_gene: TRBJ1-1; d_gene: .; len: 14; abundance: many; CDR3nt: TGTGCCAGCAGTTCAGAGACAATGAACACTGAAGCTTTCTTT; CDR3aa: CASSSETMNTEAFF
v_gene: TRBV6-1; j_gene: TRBJ2-7; d_gene: .; len: 15; abundance: .; CDR3nt: TGTGCCAGCAGTGAACGGGCAGGAACGCGTGCGGAGCAGTACTTC; CDR3aa: CASSERAGTRAEQYF
v_gene: TRBV12-3/TRBV12-4; j_gene: TRBJ2-3; d_gene: TRBD1; len: 15; abundance: .; CDR3nt: TGTGCCAGCGGCCCCGGGACAGGGGACACAGATACGCAGTATTTT; CDR3aa: CASGPGTGDTDTQYF
v_gene: TRBV20-1; j_gene: TRBJ1-1; d_gene: .; len: 13; abundance: few; CDR3nt: TGCAGTGCTAAATCAACAGGGTCACTCGGCGCTTTCTTT; CDR3aa: CSAKSTGSLGAFF
v_gene: TRBV20-1; j_gene: TRBJ2-3; d_gene: TRBD1; len: 16; abundance: many; CDR3nt: TGCAGTGCCAATCAGGGGGTAGCAAGTCATTCAGATACGCAGTATTTT; CDR3aa: CSANQGVASHSDTQYF
v_gene: TRBV6-2/TRBV6-3; j_gene: TRBJ1-2; d_gene: TRBD1; len: 17; abundance: many; CDR3nt: TGTGCCAGCAGTTACTCGAAGACCGGGACAGGGGGCTTAGGCTACACCTTC; CDR3aa: CASSYSKTGTGGLGYTF
v_gene: TRBV6-6; j_gene: TRBJ2-5; d_gene: TRBD1; len: 14; abundance: .; CDR3nt: TGTGCCAGCAGTTACACAGGGGGCCGGGAGACCCAGTACTTC; CDR3aa: CASSYTGGRETQYF
v_gene: TRBV9; j_gene: TRBJ2-1; d_gene: .; len: 14; abundance: many; CDR3nt: TGTGCCAGCAGCGCGATTAGAAGAGCCGATGAGCAGTTCTTC; CDR3aa: CASSAIRRADEQFF
v_gene: TRBV6-1; j_gene: TRBJ2-1; d_gene: .; len: 14; abundance: many; CDR3nt: TGTGCCAGCAGGGCCGGGTCTCTATACAATGAGCAGTTCTTC; CDR3aa: CASRAGSLYNEQFF
v_gene: TRBV7-9; j_gene: TRBJ2-7; d_gene: .; len: 12; abundance: .; CDR3nt: TGTGCCAGCAGCCTAGACACCCTCGAGCAGTACTTC; CDR3aa: CASSLDTLEQYF
v_gene: TRBV4-1; j_gene: TRBJ2-7; d_gene: .; len: 15; abundance: many; CDR3nt: TGCGCCAGCAGCCAAGATAGGGCAGCCACCTACGAGCAGTACTTC; CDR3aa: CASSQDRAATYEQYF
v_gene: TRBV20-1; j_gene: TRBJ2-1; d_gene: .; len: 12; abundance: many; CDR3nt: TGCAGTGCTAGGAGGGACCACAATGAGCAGTTCTTC; CDR3aa: CSARRDHNEQFF
v_gene: TRBV12-5; j_gene: TRBJ1-1; d_gene: .; len: 13; abundance: .; CDR3nt: TGTGCTAGTGGTCCCTCGGGAGGTACTGAAGCTTTCTTT; CDR3aa: CASGPSGGTEAFF
v_gene: TRBV18; j_gene: TRBJ1-1; d_gene: TRBD1; len: 15; abundance: many; CDR3nt: TGTGCCAGCTCACCTACACAGGGGGCGAACACTGAAGCTTTCTTT; CDR3aa: CASSPTQGANTEAFF
v_gene: TRBV29-1; j_gene: TRBJ2-7; d_gene: .; len: 14; abundance: many; CDR3nt: TGCAGCGTTGAAGATGACGGGGCCGGGAACGAGCAGTACTTC; CDR3aa: CSVEDDGAGNEQYF
v_gene: TRBV29-1; j_gene: TRBJ2-7; d_gene: TRBD2; len: 15; abundance: many; CDR3nt: TGCAGCGTCGGACTAGCGGGAGTGAGTTTATACGAGCAGTACTTC; CDR3aa: CSVGLAGVSLYEQYF
v_gene: TRBV11-2; j_gene: TRBJ2-1; d_gene: .; len: 15; abundance: few; CDR3nt: TGTGCCAGCAGCCTGGGACTCAAAAGGACCAATGAGCAGTTCTTC; CDR3aa: CASSLGLKRTNEQFF
v_gene: TRBV20-1; j_gene: TRBJ1-2; d_gene: .; len: 15; abundance: many; CDR3nt: TGCAGTGCTATCCCCCTAGCAGACGGCCTGGGGGGCTACACCTTC; CDR3aa: CSAIPLADGLGGYTF
v_gene: TRBV5-5; j_gene: TRBJ2-1; d_gene: .; len: 15; abundance: .; CDR3nt: TGTGCCAGCAGCTTGGGGGGGGCCTCCGTCAATGAGCAGTTCTTC; CDR3aa: CASSLGGASVNEQFF
v_gene: TRBV27; j_gene: TRBJ2-1; d_gene: TRBD2; len: 15; abundance: many; CDR3nt: TGTGCCAGCATAAGGACTAGCGGGGGGGCAGGCGAGCAGTTCTTC; CDR3aa: CASIRTSGGAGEQFF
v_gene: TRBV27; j_gene: TRBJ2-7; d_gene: TRBD1; len: 15; abundance: many; CDR3nt: TGTGCCAGCGGGGCGGCGACAGGGGTTACCTACGAGCAGTACTTC; CDR3aa: CASGAATGVTYEQYF
v_gene: TRBV3-1; j_gene: TRBJ1-1; d_gene: .; len: 14; abundance: many; CDR3nt: TGTGCCAGCAGCCAAGGCTTGAAGGGCACTGAAGCTTTCTTT; CDR3aa: CASSQGLKGTEAFF
v_gene: TRBV5-1; j_gene: TRBJ2-7; d_gene: .; len: 16; abundance: many; CDR3nt: TGCGCCAGCAGCTTGGACAGCGCAGGGGCGGCCTACGAGCAGTACTTC; CDR3aa: CASSLDSAGAAYEQYF
v_gene: TRBV7-9; j_gene: TRBJ1-3; d_gene: .; len: 15; abundance: many; CDR3nt: TGTGCCAGCAGCCCCCCCGGGAGCTCTGGAAACACCATATATTTT; CDR3aa: CASSPPGSSGNTIYF
v_gene: TRBV10-3; j_gene: TRBJ2-1; d_gene: .; len: 14; abundance: many; CDR3nt: TGTGCCATCAGTGACCCGGACAGCAACAATGAGCAGTTCTTC; CDR3aa: CAISDPDSNNEQFF
v_gene: TRBV5-1; j_gene: TRBJ2-2; d_gene: TRBD1; len: 14; abundance: many; CDR3nt: TGCGCCAGCACCGGGGACAGCTACACCGGGGAGCTGTTTTTT; CDR3aa: CASTGDSYTGELFF
v_gene: TRBV15; j_gene: TRBJ1-2; d_gene: .; len: 13; abundance: .; CDR3nt: TGTGCCACCAGCTCTCCGGGAGGCTATGGCTACACCTTC; CDR3aa: CATSSPGGYGYTF
v_gene: TRBV6-4; j_gene: TRBJ1-2; d_gene: .; len: 11; abundance: many; CDR3nt: TGTGCCAGCAGTGGCGGTTATGGCTACACCTTC; CDR3aa: CASSGGYGYTF
v_gene: TRBV5-1; j_gene: TRBJ2-5; d_gene: TRBD2; len: 15; abundance: many; CDR3nt: TGCGCCAGCAGCTTGGAGTTCGGGGGGAAAGAGACCCAGTACTTC; CDR3aa: CASSLEFGGKETQYF